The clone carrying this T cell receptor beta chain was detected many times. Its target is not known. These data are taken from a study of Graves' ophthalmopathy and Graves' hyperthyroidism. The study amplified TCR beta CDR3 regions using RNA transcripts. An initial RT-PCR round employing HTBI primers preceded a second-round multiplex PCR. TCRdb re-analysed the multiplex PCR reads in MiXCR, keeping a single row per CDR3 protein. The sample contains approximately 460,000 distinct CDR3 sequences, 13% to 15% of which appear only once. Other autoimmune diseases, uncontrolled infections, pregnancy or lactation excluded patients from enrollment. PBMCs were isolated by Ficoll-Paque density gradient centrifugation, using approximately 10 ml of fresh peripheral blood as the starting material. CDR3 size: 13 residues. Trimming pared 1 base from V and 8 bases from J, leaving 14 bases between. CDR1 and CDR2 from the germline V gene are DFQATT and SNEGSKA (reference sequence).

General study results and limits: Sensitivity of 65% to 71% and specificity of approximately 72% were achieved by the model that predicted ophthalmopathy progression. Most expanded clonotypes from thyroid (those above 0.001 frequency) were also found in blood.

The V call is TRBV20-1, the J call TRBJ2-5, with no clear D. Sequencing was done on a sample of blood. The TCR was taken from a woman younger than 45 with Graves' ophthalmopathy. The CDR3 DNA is TGCAGTGCTAGAGGGCTGTCTAAGAGAACCCAGTACTTC. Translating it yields CSARGLSKRTQYF.